A selection of T cell receptor beta chains follows, all from one sample in a study of a mutant IDH1 vaccine in newly diagnosed glioma. Antigens for these TCRs are unknown. Clones were read by immunoSEQ multiplex PCR, and TCRdb kept only the in-frame ones, dropping some. This repertoire shows tens of thousands of clones, around 83% found once; its top ten account for around 0.77%. Sequences were derived from PBMCs, sampled from a glioma patient whose treatment included an IDH1 peptide vaccine. These receptors originate from a woman aged 45-60 years with glioma. CDR3s include the opening cysteine and the closing phenylalanine or tryptophan. Fields, in order: J gene, CDR3 length, clone size, V gene, D gene, CDR3 DNA, CDR3 protein. The D gene is left open where the match is weak. Only part of the rows carry a size: once, few, many, or a class if the clone is expanded.

>TRBJ1-3|15|.|TRBV10-1|.
TGCGCCAGCAGCCAGACAGCAGACTCTGGAAACACCATATATTTT
CASSQTADSGNTIYF
>TRBJ2-3|13|.|TRBV5-1|.
TGCGCCAGCAGCGGGGGACCAACAGATACGCAGTATTTT
CASSGGPTDTQYF
>TRBJ1-1|14|.|TRBV27|.
TGTGCCAGCAGTTTAGTGGGCAGCCACACTGAAGCTTTCTTT
CASSLVGSHTEAFF
>TRBJ2-3|15|.|TRBV10-1|TRBD1
TGCGCCAGCAGTGAGTCAGGGGGCTGGGAGGATACGCAGTATTTT
CASSESGGWEDTQYF
>TRBJ2-5|14|.|TRBV6-6|.
TGTGCCAGCAGTTACTCGAGACAGTCCCAGACCCAGTACTTC
CASSYSRQSQTQYF
>TRBJ1-6|15|.|TRBV19|.
TGTGCCAGTAGTATAGTCCGGGGGCTGAATTCACCCCTCCACTTT
CASSIVRGLNSPLHF
>TRBJ1-5|15|.|TRBV7-9|.
TGTGCCAGCAGCTTGTCCTTACAGGGCGATCAGCCCCAGCATTTT
CASSLSLQGDQPQHF
>TRBJ2-1|15|.|TRBV19|.
TGTGCCAGTATGAGTGGGCGGGACGCAAACAATGAGCAGTTCTTC
CASMSGRDANNEQFF
>TRBJ2-1|14|.|TRBV9|.
TGTGCCAGCAGCCCTACTAGTTCCTACAATGAGCAGTTCTTC
CASSPTSSYNEQFF
>TRBJ1-3|16|.|TRBV9|.
TGTGCCAGCAGCGGTCACAGGAAAAGCTCTGGAAACACCATATATTTT
CASSGHRKSSGNTIYF
>TRBJ1-2|13|once|TRBV7-9|.
TGTGCCAGCAGCCTAAGGGATAGGGCTGGCTACACCTTC
CASSLRDRAGYTF
>TRBJ2-1|21|once|TRBV27|.
TGTGCCAGCAGTTCCTCCCCCGGGTGGGGCAATAGCGGTCCTTACTACAATGAGCAGTTCTTC
CASSSSPGWGNSGPYYNEQFF
>TRBJ2-1|12|.|TRBV19|.
TGTGCCAGTAGTATAGTAAGGGGCGCGTTGTTCTTC
CASSIVRGALFF
>TRBJ1-2|12|.|TRBV28|.
TGTGCCAGCAGGGAGTGGGGCTATGGCTACACCTTC
CASREWGYGYTF
>TRBJ2-1|13|.|TRBV18|.
TGTGCCAGCTCACCGGCCCCCCGCAATGAGCAGTTCTTC
CASSPAPRNEQFF
>TRBJ1-5|13|few|TRBV19|.
TGTGCCAGTAGTAATGGGATAGGACAGCCCCAGCATTTT
CASSNGIGQPQHF
>TRBJ1-2|18|.|TRBV23-1|TRBD1
TGCGCCAGCAGTCATAAGGGACAGAGGACTAGAACTAACTATGGCTACACCTTC
CASSHKGQRTRTNYGYTF
>TRBJ2-7|14|.|TRBV2|TRBD2
TGTGCCAGTACTAAGACTAGCGGATCCTACGAGCAGTACTTC
CASTKTSGSYEQYF
>TRBJ2-7|15|once|TRBV27|TRBD1
TGTGCCAGCAGTTTATCCCGGACAGGGGCGTACGAGCAGTACTTC
CASSLSRTGAYEQYF
>TRBJ1-1|14|once|TRBV5-6|.
TGTGCCAGCAGGGGAGGGATCCGGAACACTGAAGCTTTCTTT
CASRGGIRNTEAFF
>TRBJ1-1|13|.|TRBV5-1|TRBD1
TGCGCCAGCAGCCGACAGGGTGACACTGAAGCTTTCTTT
CASSRQGDTEAFF
>TRBJ2-7|16|.|TRBV12-5|.
TGTGCTAGTGACAAGGGAGAGGAGGGGGCTCGGCACGAGCAGTACTTC
CASDKGEEGARHEQYF
>TRBJ2-5|16|.|TRBV27|.
TGTGCCAGCAGCAAAGCCCTGGCAGAACCCCAAGAGACCCAGTACTTC
CASSKALAEPQETQYF
>TRBJ1-5|16|.|TRBV28|TRBD1
TGTGCCAGCAGTTTATGGACAGGGGGAAGGGATCAGCCCCAGCATTTT
CASSLWTGGRDQPQHF
>TRBJ2-6|19|.|TRBV7-6|.
TGTGCCAGCAGCGGTAGGAGGTCCTTTGTGGCCTCTGGGGCCAACGTCCTGACTTTC
CASSGRRSFVASGANVLTF
>TRBJ2-1|14|.|TRBV5-6|TRBD2
TGTGCCAGCAGCTGGGTCGTAGCGGGGAATGAGCAGTTCTTC
CASSWVVAGNEQFF
>TRBJ2-1|13|.|TRBV5-4|TRBD2
TGTGCCAGCAGCTTGGCACCGGGAGGTGAGCAGTTCTTC
CASSLAPGGEQFF
>TRBJ2-7|14|.|TRBV28|.
TGTGCCAGCATTGGTCCAGGGAATTCCTACGAGCAGTACTTC
CASIGPGNSYEQYF
>TRBJ1-5|16|once|TRBV18|.
TGTGCCAGCTCACCAAGTGACGTGATTAGCAATCAGCCCCAGCATTTT
CASSPSDVISNQPQHF
>TRBJ2-3|15|.|TRBV29-1|TRBD2
TGCAGCGTTGGGACTAGCGGGAGGGCCGCAGATACGCAGTATTTT
CSVGTSGRAADTQYF
>TRBJ2-7|15|.|TRBV27|.
TGTGCCAGCAGTCCATGGGGAGGCCGCTCCTACGAGCAGTACTTC
CASSPWGGRSYEQYF
>TRBJ1-1|12|few|TRBV5-1|.
TGCGCCAGCAGCGAGGAGGGCCTTGAAGCTTTCTTT
CASSEEGLEAFF
>TRBJ2-7|15|few|TRBV7-8|TRBD1
TGTGCCAGCAGCTTAGGGGGGACAGGATTCTACGAGCAGTACTTC
CASSLGGTGFYEQYF
>TRBJ1-5|13|.|TRBV18|.
TGTGCCAGCTCACCGAACAGCAATCAGCCCCAGCATTTT
CASSPNSNQPQHF
>TRBJ2-2|15|.|TRBV9|.
TGTGCCAGCAGCGTACTTGGAGCGAACACCGGGGAGCTGTTTTTT
CASSVLGANTGELFF
>TRBJ2-7|14|.|TRBV7-8|TRBD1
TGTGCCAGCACCCTATCGACAGGGCGGTACGAGCAGTACTTC
CASTLSTGRYEQYF
>TRBJ2-3|16|.|TRBV5-1|.
TGCGCCAGCAGCCTATTGACCGGTGGGGTCCCAGATACGCAGTATTTT
CASSLLTGGVPDTQYF
>TRBJ2-1|12|.|TRBV5-4|.
TGTGCCAGCAGGGCGCGGTCGAATGAGCAGTTCTTC
CASRARSNEQFF
>TRBJ1-1|14|.|TRBV30|TRBD1
TGTGCCTGGAGTGTTGGACAGGCGAACACTGAAGCTTTCTTT
CAWSVGQANTEAFF
>TRBJ2-1|15|.|TRBV11-3|.
TGTGCCAGCAGCTTAGGCCAGGAGTATTACAATGAGCAGTTCTTC
CASSLGQEYYNEQFF